A selection of T cell receptor beta chains follows, all from one sample in a study of cytomegalovirus exposure and HLA in healthy donors. Measured with immunoSEQ multiplex PCR; TCRdb has only the in-frame clones, and not every one. The top ten hold around 3.1% of the sample, which has hundreds of thousands of clones, 90% seen once. Sequences were obtained from PBMCs. The receptors come from a young woman in good health and CMV-seronegative. CDR3s include the opening cysteine and the closing phenylalanine or tryptophan. D genes are given only for firm matches. Some rows mark clone size as missing; the rest say once, few, many or name a class of expanded clone.

TRBJ1-2 | TRBV18 | NA | TRBD1 | TGTGCCAGCTCACCCCCGGGACAGGGGAACTATGGCTACACCTTC | CASSPPGQGNYGYTF
TRBJ2-1 | TRBV15 | NA | NA | TGTGCCACCAGCTCTCACGTCCTAGCGAATGAGCAGTTCTTC | CATSSHVLANEQFF
TRBJ2-3 | TRBV19 | NA | NA | TGTGCCAGTAGTGGGCCCAAAACAGATACGCAGTATTTT | CASSGPKTDTQYF
TRBJ2-7 | TRBV5-1 | NA | NA | TGCGCCAGCAGTAGAGATTATAGCGGAGACGCCGAGCAGTACTTC | CASSRDYSGDAEQYF
TRBJ2-7 | TRBV7-6 | NA | NA | TGTGCCAGCAGCTTAGAGGCGCCCGGGACTCTTGTCTACGAGCAGTACTTC | CASSLEAPGTLVYEQYF
TRBJ2-2 | TRBV19 | NA | NA | TGTGCCAGTAGTATAGCCACAGGGATGGCCGGGGAGCTGTTTTTT | CASSIATGMAGELFF
TRBJ1-3 | TRBV6-1 | NA | TRBD1 | TGTGCCAGCAAGTTGGACAGGGGAGCTGGAAACACCATATATTTT | CASKLDRGAGNTIYF
TRBJ2-7 | TRBV5-8 | once | NA | TGTGCCAGCAGCTTGGCCGCGGGGCCCTCCTACGAGCAGTACTTC | CASSLAAGPSYEQYF
TRBJ2-7 | TRBV28 | NA | TRBD2 | TGTGCCAGCAGTCCGAGGGCTAGCGGTCCCTACGAGCAGTACTTC | CASSPRASGPYEQYF
TRBJ2-1 | TRBV27 | NA | NA | TGTGCCAGCAGCCACACCGGGGCCGACAATGAGCAGTTCTTC | CASSHTGADNEQFF
TRBJ2-2 | TRBV9 | NA | NA | TGTGCCAGCGGGGGACAAAACACCGGGGAGCTGTTTTTT | CASGGQNTGELFF
TRBJ2-7 | TRBV21-1 | NA | NA | TGTGCCGCTTCAGAAAGGGATCCCCGGCATGAGAGAAACTTC | CAASERDPRHERNF
TRBJ2-7 | TRBV13 | NA | TRBD1 | TGTGCCAGCAGCTCCAGGGACAGAAGCTCCTACGAGCAGTACTTC | CASSSRDRSSYEQYF
TRBJ2-7 | TRBV7-8 | NA | NA | TGTGCCAGCAGTTCATACAGGGACGTTAACAGCGAGCAGTACTTC | CASSSYRDVNSEQYF
TRBJ2-7 | TRBV9 | NA | TRBD1 | TGTGCCAGCAGCGTGGCAGGGGGCTCTGCCGAGCAGTACTTC | CASSVAGGSAEQYF
TRBJ2-5 | TRBV7-9 | NA | TRBD1 | TGTGCCAGCAGCTTAGCGCGGACAGGGAACCAAGAGACCCAGTACTTC | CASSLARTGNQETQYF
TRBJ2-7 | TRBV28 | NA | NA | TGTGCCAGCAGTCCTACGGGACTTCCCTACGAGCAGTACTTC | CASSPTGLPYEQYF
TRBJ1-2 | TRBV7-9 | NA | NA | TGTGCCAGCAGCTTATGGACAGCCGACAACTATGGCTACACCTTC | CASSLWTADNYGYTF
TRBJ2-1 | TRBV7-3 | NA | TRBD1 | TGTGCCAGCAGCTTAGGGACAGTCAATGAGCAGTTCTTC | CASSLGTVNEQFF
TRBJ2-5 | TRBV7-9 | NA | TRBD2 | TGTGCCGTGCAGGGGGGACTAGCGGGTCACGTCCCCCCGGTGGAGACCCAGTACTTC | CAVQGGLAGHVPPVETQYF
TRBJ2-3 | TRBV5-1 | NA | TRBD2 | TGCGCCAGCAGCTCGACTAGCGGGAGATCTACAGATACGCAGTATTTT | CASSSTSGRSTDTQYF
TRBJ2-2 | TRBV11-3 | NA | NA | TGTGCCAGCGCCTCTGGGTTCGCCGGGGAGCTGTTTTTT | CASASGFAGELFF
TRBJ2-7 | TRBV5-5 | NA | TRBD2 | TGTGCCAGCAGCTTGGGAATAGCGGGAGGGGGGTCCTACGAGCAGTACTTC | CASSLGIAGGGSYEQYF
TRBJ2-5 | TRBV9 | NA | TRBD1 | TGTGCCAGCAGCGTAGTCGGGACAGGGACCCAAGAGACCCAGTACTTC | CASSVVGTGTQETQYF
TRBJ1-2 | TRBV6-6 | few | NA | TGTGCCAGCACCCGGGCCACCTTATCCTATGGCTACACCTTC | CASTRATLSYGYTF
TRBJ2-5 | TRBV9 | NA | TRBD1 | TGTGCCAGCAGCGGTGGGACAGGGGGTCAAGAGACCCAGTACTTC | CASSGGTGGQETQYF
TRBJ1-3 | TRBV28 | once | TRBD1 | TGTGCCAGCAGTAGACAGGGGGTCACTGGAAACACCATATATTTT | CASSRQGVTGNTIYF
TRBJ2-7 | TRBV6-1 | NA | TRBD1 | TGTGCCAGCAGTGAAGAAACGGGACAGATCTACGAGCAGTACTTC | CASSEETGQIYEQYF
TRBJ2-7 | TRBV7-2 | NA | NA | TGTGCCAGCAGCGCCCAGGTTTCCAACGAGCAGTACTTC | CASSAQVSNEQYF
TRBJ1-2 | TRBV7-9 | NA | TRBD1 | TGTGCCAGCAGCCCACAGGGGGCTGACTATGGCTACACCTTC | CASSPQGADYGYTF
TRBJ1-5 | TRBV28 | NA | NA | TGTGCCAGCAGTTTCCAGACAGGTCAGAGCCGCAATCAGCCCCAGCATTTT | CASSFQTGQSRNQPQHF
TRBJ2-1 | TRBV5-1 | few | NA | TGCGCCAGCAGCTTGGAGGCGAGACACTCCTACAATGAGCAGTTCTTC | CASSLEARHSYNEQFF
TRBJ2-1 | TRBV27 | NA | TRBD2 | TGTGCCAGCAGTCGCACCTTAGCGGGAGGCGGGGGTGAGCAGTTCTTC | CASSRTLAGGGGEQFF